This TCR beta chain came from a study of T cells in Graves' hyperthyroidism and ophthalmopathy (dated by TCRdb to about 2019). Background on the whole study: Peripheral blood samples were taken at the time of initial diagnosis, prior to any treatment. A discovery cohort of about 95 patients, roughly 45 with Graves' ophthalmopathy and approximately 57 with stable Graves' hyperthyroidism, was used to find distinguishing TCR V-J signatures. Whether ophthalmopathy could be predicted prospectively was tested in an independent validation cohort made up of some 20 hyperthyroidism patients plus 17 patients who later progressed to ophthalmopathy. For training and testing, the approximately 97 patients in the discovery cohort were randomly divided in a 7:3 ratio. Thyroid tissue and blood T-cell repertoires from six Graves' hyperthyroidism patients were also compared in the study. Once sampling was done, hyperthyroidism patients were given methimazole at a starting dose of 30 mg daily, whereas ophthalmopathy patients were given high-dose intravenous methylprednisolone. According to the paper, TCR Vbeta CDR3 sequencing was carried out on 135 peripheral blood samples, which came from fewer than 50 ophthalmopathy, some 73 hyperthyroidism and about 17 progressor patients.

Amplification of TCR beta CDR3 regions was carried out from RNA transcripts. The TCR CDR3 was subjected to a first round of RT-PCR using the HTBI primer set and the Qiagen OneStep RT-PCR kit. Libraries were constructed in a second round of multiplex PCR, after which size selection and purification were carried out. The libraries were sequenced on an Illumina HiSeq2000 using paired-end 100 bp reads. Per the original workflow: SOAPnuke was used to process the raw data, removing reads that contained adapters or uncalled bases, had a mean Phred below 15, or lacked an exact match to the constant primer or identifier. High-quality paired reads were merged with COPE v1.2.5, and unique nucleotide sequences were defined as clonotypes. MiTCR v1.1 was used to align the clonotypes against IMGT TRBV, TRBD and TRBJ reference segments. The analysis included only V-J combinations with a frequency above 0.0001, which together covered more than 99% of the repertoires. A TCS score was defined as the ratio between F50 (clonal expansion) and ExV (chaos), using BLOSUM62-based TCRdist between CDR3 peptides within each V-J. Welch's t-statistics and random forest reduced roughly 530 V-J features to 13, which were used in a naive Bayes classifier (R e1071). The Morisita-Horn index was used to measure how similar the thyroid and blood repertoires were. The public reads were run again by TCRdb, first through fastp at Q25 and then through MiXCR, and only productive beta chains were kept. Each entry merges the rows of one CDR3 protein and shows their most common DNA and genes. These V and J calls originate from TCRdb's pipeline instead of the authors' own analysis. This sample is represented by about 680,000 distinct CDR3 sequences; 35% of them were singletons. The biggest ten clones account for around 30% of the sample.

As to this clonotype: Its antigen is not yet known. No much larger clonotype is one base removed from it; base qualities were not supplied.

Including cysteine and phenylalanine, the CDR3 has 14 amino acids. Just CDR3 DNA is preserved here, 42 bases in frame from base 1. Via the germline V gene, CDR1 is LGHNA and CDR2 YSLEER. Cut back by 3 bases and 0 bases, the V and J ends lie 6 bases apart. Here is what the overall study found, with its caveats: Sample size was not statistically predetermined, and investigators were not blinded to group allocation. Blood samples also contained most of the expanded thyroid clonotypes (frequency above 0.001), which suggests that blood repertoires may reflect thyroid immune responses. A model built on a 13 V-J signature distinguished ophthalmopathy from stable hyperthyroidism, reaching about 88% sensitivity and 81.08% specificity in cross-validation and 80%/75% in testing. In validation, the model predicted progression to ophthalmopathy with 55% to 71% sensitivity and about 73% specificity, a median of around 6.6 months before onset.

Graves' hyperthyroidism was defined as stable when no progression to ophthalmopathy occurred over 18 months of follow-up. The hyperthyroidism patients were between 18 and 65 years old and newly diagnosed, with a disease duration of less than 2 months. Exclusion was applied to patients with uncontrolled infections, other autoimmune diseases, pregnancy or lactation. Diagnoses were established on the basis of clinical symptoms, serum thyroxine and TRAb, thyroid ultrasound, and orbital computed tomography. PBMCs were separated from roughly 10 ml of fresh peripheral blood using Ficoll-Paque density gradient centrifugation. Total RNA was extracted using Trizol reagent, and RNA quality was assessed on an Agilent 2100 Bioanalyzer.

This receptor was taken from a middle-aged woman with Graves' hyperthyroidism. Rearrangement joined TRBV4-3 to TRBJ1-3; no D gene call is confident. The source material was blood. For the CDR3, the sequence is CASSQISSGNTIYF. The nucleotide sequence is TGCGCCAGCAGCCAGATAAGCTCTGGAAACACCATATATTTT.